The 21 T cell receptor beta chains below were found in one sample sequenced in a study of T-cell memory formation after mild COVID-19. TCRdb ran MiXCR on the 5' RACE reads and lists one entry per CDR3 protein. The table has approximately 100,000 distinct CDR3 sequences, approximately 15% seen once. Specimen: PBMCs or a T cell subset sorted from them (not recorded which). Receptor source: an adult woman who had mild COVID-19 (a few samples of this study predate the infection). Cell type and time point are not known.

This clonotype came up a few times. CDR3 amino acids: CASSEDDRGPYNEQFF. The CDR3 DNA is TGTGCCAGCAGTGAAGACGACAGGGGACCCTACAATGAGCAGTTCTTC. The chain carries TRBV2 and TRBJ2-1; 8 nucleotides match TRBD1. The CDR3 runs 16 residues. CDR1 is SNHLY and CDR2 is FYNNEI in the germline V gene. After removal of 1 base from V and 2 bases from J, the junction contained 4 bases not matched to a gene.

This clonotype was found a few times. The CDR3 reads CSASPPTSGRVLDTQYF. CDR3 coding DNA: TGCAGTGCTTCCCCCCCTACTAGCGGGAGAGTTTTAGATACGCAGTATTTT. The rearrangement joins TRBV20-1 to TRBJ2-3; 11 bases agree with TRBD2. J lost 5 bases, V lost 5 bases, and 15 bases had no gene match. The V gene's germline CDR1 is DFQATT and CDR2 SNEGSKA (reference sequence). This CDR3 has 17 residues.

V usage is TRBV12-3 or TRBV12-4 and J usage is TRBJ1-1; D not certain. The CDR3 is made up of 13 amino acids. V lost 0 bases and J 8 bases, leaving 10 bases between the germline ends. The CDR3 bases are TGTGCCAGCAGTTTAGCCTCCCGGGAAGAAGCTTTCTTT. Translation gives CASSLASREEAFF.

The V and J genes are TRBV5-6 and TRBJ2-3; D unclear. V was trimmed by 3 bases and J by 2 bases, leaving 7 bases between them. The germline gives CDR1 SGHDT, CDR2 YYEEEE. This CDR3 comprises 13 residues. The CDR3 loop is CASSSLLTDTQYF. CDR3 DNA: TGTGCCAGCAGCTCCCTTCTCACAGATACGCAGTATTTT.

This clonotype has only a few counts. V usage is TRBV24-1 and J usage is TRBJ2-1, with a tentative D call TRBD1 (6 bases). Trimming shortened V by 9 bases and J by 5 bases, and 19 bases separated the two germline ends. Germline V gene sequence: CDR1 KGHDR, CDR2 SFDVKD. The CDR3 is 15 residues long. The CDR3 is CATAPSDSTNNEQFF. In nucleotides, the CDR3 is TGTGCCACCGCCCCCTCGGACAGTACCAACAATGAGCAGTTCTTC.

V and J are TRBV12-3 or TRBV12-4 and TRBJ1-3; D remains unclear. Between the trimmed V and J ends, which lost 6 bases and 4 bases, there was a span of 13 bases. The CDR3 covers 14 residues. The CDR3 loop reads CASSYPGRGNTIYF. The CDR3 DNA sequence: TGTGCCAGCAGCTACCCGGGGAGAGGAAACACCATATATTTT.

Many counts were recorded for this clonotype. CDR3 in amino acids: CASSLDLAGGNEQFF. CDR3 bases: TGTGCCAGCAGCTTAGATCTAGCGGGAGGCAATGAGCAGTTCTTC. This sequence joins TRBV7-9 and TRBJ2-1; 11 bases are a match to TRBD2. The CDR3 has 15 amino acids. Germline trimming cut 1 base from V and 6 bases from J; bases unmatched to any gene: 2. Germline loops: CDR1 SEHNR, CDR2 FQNEAQ (reference sequence).

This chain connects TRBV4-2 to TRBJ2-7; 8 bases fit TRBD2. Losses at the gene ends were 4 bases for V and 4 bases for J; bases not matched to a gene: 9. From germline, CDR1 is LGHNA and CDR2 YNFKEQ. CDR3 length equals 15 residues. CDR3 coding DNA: TGTGCCAGCAGCCTGCGGGGGGAGGGCGAGTACGAGCAGTACTTC. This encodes CASSLRGEGEYEQYF.

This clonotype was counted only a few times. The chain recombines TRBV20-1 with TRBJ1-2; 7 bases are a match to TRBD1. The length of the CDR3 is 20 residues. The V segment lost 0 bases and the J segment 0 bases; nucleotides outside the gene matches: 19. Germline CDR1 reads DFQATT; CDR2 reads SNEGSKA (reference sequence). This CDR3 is CSARDKVVRQGVPTNYGYTF. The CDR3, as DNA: TGCAGTGCTAGAGATAAGGTCGTGAGACAGGGTGTTCCTACTAACTATGGCTACACCTTC.

In nucleotides, the CDR3 is TGCGCCAGCAGCCTATACTACGGCGGGAGGGCCAAGGTCCTCGCAGATACGCAGTATTTT. It codes for CASSLYYGGRAKVLADTQYF. This chain uses TRBV4-3 with TRBJ2-3; 9 positions agree with TRBD2. Trimming took 4 bases from V and 4 from J; bases not matched to a gene: 21. The CDR3 sequence is 20 residues long. From germline, CDR1 is LGHNA and CDR2 YSLEER.

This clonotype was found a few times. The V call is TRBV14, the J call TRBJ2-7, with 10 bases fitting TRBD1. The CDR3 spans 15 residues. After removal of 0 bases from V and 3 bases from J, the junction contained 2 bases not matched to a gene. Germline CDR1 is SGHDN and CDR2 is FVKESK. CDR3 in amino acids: CASSQDRTGGYEQYF. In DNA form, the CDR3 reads TGTGCCAGCAGCCAAGACCGGACAGGGGGCTACGAGCAGTACTTC.

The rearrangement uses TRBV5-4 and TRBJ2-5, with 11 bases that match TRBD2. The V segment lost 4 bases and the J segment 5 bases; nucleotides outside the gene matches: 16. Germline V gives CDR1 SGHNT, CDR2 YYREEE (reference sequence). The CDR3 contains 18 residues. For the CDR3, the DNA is TGTGCCAGCAGCCCGTGGGGATTAGCGGGAGGGCCCCAGGAGACCCAGTACTTC. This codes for CASSPWGLAGGPQETQYF.

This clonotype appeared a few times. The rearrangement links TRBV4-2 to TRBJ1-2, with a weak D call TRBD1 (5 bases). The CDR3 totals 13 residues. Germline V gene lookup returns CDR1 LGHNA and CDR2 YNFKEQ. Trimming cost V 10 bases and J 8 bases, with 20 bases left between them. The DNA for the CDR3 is TGTGCCACCCGTCGGGGGGGGAACGGAGGCTACACCTTC. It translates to CATRRGGNGGYTF.

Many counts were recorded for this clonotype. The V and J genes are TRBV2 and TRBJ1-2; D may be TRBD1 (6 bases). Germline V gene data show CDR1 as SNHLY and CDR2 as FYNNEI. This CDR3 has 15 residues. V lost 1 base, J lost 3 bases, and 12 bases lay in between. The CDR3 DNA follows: TGTGCCAGCAGTGAAGACCAGGGGCTCCACTATGGCTACACCTTC. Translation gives CASSEDQGLHYGYTF. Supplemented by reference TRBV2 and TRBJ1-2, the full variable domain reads EPEVTQTPSHQVTQMGQEVILRCVPISNHLYFYWYRQILGQKVEFLVSFYNNEISEKSEIFDDQFSVERPDGSNFTLKIRSTKLEDSAMYFCASSEDQGLHYGYTFGSGTRLTVV.

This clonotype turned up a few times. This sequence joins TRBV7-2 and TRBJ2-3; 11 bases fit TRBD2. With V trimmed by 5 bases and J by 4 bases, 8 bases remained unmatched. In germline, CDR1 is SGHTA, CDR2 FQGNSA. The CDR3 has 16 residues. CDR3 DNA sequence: TGTGCCAGCAGCCCAATAGCGGGAGGGCCCCCAGATACGCAGTATTTT. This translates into CASSPIAGGPPDTQYF.

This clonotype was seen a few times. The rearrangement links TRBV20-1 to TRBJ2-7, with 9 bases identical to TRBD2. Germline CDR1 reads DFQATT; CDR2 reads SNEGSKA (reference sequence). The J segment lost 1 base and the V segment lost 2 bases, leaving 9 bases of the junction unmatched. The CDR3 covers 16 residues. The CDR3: CSARLPSGGLSYEQYF. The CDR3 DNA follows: TGCAGTGCTAGATTACCAAGCGGGGGGCTTTCCTACGAGCAGTACTTC.

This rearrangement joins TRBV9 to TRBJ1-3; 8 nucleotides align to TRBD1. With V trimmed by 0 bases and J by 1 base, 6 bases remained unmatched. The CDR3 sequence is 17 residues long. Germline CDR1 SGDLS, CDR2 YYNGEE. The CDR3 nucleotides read TGTGCCAGCAGCGTAGCATTGGGACAGGTTTCTGGAAACACCATATATTTT. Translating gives CASSVALGQVSGNTIYF. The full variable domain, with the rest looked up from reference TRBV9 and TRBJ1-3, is DSGVTQTPKHLITATGQRVTLRCSPRSGDLSVYWYQQSLDQGLQFLIQYYNGEERAKGNILERFSAQQFPDLHSELNLSSLELGDSALYFCASSVALGQVSGNTIYFGEGSWLTVV.

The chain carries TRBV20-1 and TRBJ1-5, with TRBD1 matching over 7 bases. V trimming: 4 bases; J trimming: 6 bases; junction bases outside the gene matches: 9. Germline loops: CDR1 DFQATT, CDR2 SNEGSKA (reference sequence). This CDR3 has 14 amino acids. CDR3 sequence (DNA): TGCAGTGCTAAGGGAGGGGGCGACATTCAGCCCCAGCATTTT. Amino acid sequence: CSAKGGGDIQPQHF.

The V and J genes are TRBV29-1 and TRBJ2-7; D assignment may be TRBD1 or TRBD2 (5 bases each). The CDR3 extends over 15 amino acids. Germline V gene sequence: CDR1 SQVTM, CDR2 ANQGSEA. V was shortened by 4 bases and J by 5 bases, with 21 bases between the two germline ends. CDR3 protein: CSVVRDDRLGHEQYF. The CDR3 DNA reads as TGCAGCGTTGTCCGGGACGATAGACTGGGCCACGAGCAGTACTTC.

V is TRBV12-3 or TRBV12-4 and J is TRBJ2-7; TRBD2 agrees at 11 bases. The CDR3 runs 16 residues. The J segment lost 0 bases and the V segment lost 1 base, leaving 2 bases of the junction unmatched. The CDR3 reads CASSLELAGVSYEQYF. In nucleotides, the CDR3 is TGTGCCAGCAGTTTAGAACTAGCGGGAGTCTCCTACGAGCAGTACTTC.

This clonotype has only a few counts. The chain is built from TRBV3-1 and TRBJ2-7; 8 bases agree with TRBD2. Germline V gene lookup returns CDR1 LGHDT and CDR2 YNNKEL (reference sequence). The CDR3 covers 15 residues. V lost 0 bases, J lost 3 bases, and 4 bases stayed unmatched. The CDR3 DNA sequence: TGTGCCAGCAGCCAAGACGCTAGCGGGTTCTACGAGCAGTACTTC. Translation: CASSQDASGFYEQYF.